This is a list of T cell receptor beta chains from one sample in a study of blood T cell repertoires in COVID-19. TCRdb's table, derived via immunoSEQ multiplex PCR, lists solely in-frame clones and lacks some. Of roughly 260,000 clones in the sample, around nine tenths were seen once. The source material was peripheral blood. The receptors stem from a woman between 25 and 40 years old with COVID-19, enrolled during active disease. Each CDR3 is given with its conserved first and last residue. Fields, in order: V gene, D gene, CDR3 length, J gene, clone size, CDR3 protein, CDR3 DNA. A D gene is named only where the DNA matches it firmly. Clone size is not always given. Where it is, it says once, few, many or a class for expanded clones.

v_call: TRBV27; d_call: TRBD1; cdr3_length: 14; j_call: TRBJ2-1; clone_size: NA; cdr3_aa: CASSPLGTANEQFF; cdr3_nt: TGTGCCAGCAGTCCTCTCGGGACAGCCAATGAGCAGTTCTTC
v_call: TRBV11-3; d_call: TRBD2; cdr3_length: 14; j_call: TRBJ2-7; clone_size: NA; cdr3_aa: CASSRGTTSYEQYF; cdr3_nt: TGTGCCAGCAGCCGGGGGACTACATCCTACGAGCAGTACTTC
v_call: TRBV2; d_call: TRBD2; cdr3_length: 15; j_call: TRBJ2-1; clone_size: NA; cdr3_aa: CASSVRTSGMHEQFF; cdr3_nt: TGTGCCAGCAGTGTTAGGACTAGCGGGATGCATGAGCAGTTCTTC
v_call: TRBV7-9; d_call: TRBD2; cdr3_length: 15; j_call: TRBJ2-1; clone_size: NA; cdr3_aa: CASSLASGLGNEQFF; cdr3_nt: TGTGCCAGCAGCTTAGCTAGCGGGTTAGGCAATGAGCAGTTCTTC
v_call: TRBV6-6; d_call: NA; cdr3_length: 14; j_call: TRBJ2-5; clone_size: NA; cdr3_aa: CASSYGERQETQYF; cdr3_nt: TGTGCCAGCAGTTACGGCGAGCGGCAAGAGACCCAGTACTTC
v_call: TRBV7-6; d_call: NA; cdr3_length: 13; j_call: TRBJ1-5; clone_size: NA; cdr3_aa: CASSLALNQPQHF; cdr3_nt: TGTGCCAGCAGCTTAGCTCTCAATCAGCCCCAGCATTTT
v_call: TRBV29-1; d_call: NA; cdr3_length: 11; j_call: TRBJ2-2; clone_size: NA; cdr3_aa: CSVGRTGELFF; cdr3_nt: TGCAGCGTTGGGCGGACCGGGGAGCTGTTTTTT
v_call: TRBV30; d_call: NA; cdr3_length: 15; j_call: TRBJ1-5; clone_size: once; cdr3_aa: CAWSVEPGRNQPQHF; cdr3_nt: TGTGCCTGGAGTGTAGAACCAGGGCGTAATCAGCCCCAGCATTTT
v_call: TRBV19; d_call: NA; cdr3_length: 11; j_call: TRBJ2-4; clone_size: few; cdr3_aa: CASSASRIQYF; cdr3_nt: TGTGCCAGTAGTGCCTCCCGGATTCAGTACTTC
v_call: TRBV5-4; d_call: NA; cdr3_length: 13; j_call: TRBJ1-2; clone_size: NA; cdr3_aa: CASSLVGGYGYTF; cdr3_nt: TGTGCCAGCAGCTTGGTAGGGGGCTATGGCTACACCTTC
v_call: TRBV7-8; d_call: NA; cdr3_length: 15; j_call: TRBJ2-1; clone_size: NA; cdr3_aa: CASSWDSRGYNEQFF; cdr3_nt: TGTGCCAGCAGCTGGGACTCCCGTGGGTACAATGAGCAGTTCTTC
v_call: TRBV7-3; d_call: NA; cdr3_length: 16; j_call: TRBJ1-5; clone_size: NA; cdr3_aa: CASSPPQKGINQPQHF; cdr3_nt: TGTGCCAGCAGCCCCCCTCAGAAGGGGATCAATCAGCCCCAGCATTTT
v_call: TRBV5-1; d_call: NA; cdr3_length: 16; j_call: TRBJ1-6; clone_size: NA; cdr3_aa: CASSLADGAGNSPLHF; cdr3_nt: TGCGCCAGCAGCTTGGCAGATGGGGCAGGTAATTCACCCCTCCACTTT
v_call: TRBV5-1; d_call: NA; cdr3_length: 15; j_call: TRBJ2-3; clone_size: NA; cdr3_aa: CASSLALAPTDTQYF; cdr3_nt: TGCGCCAGCAGCTTGGCTCTAGCTCCCACAGATACGCAGTATTTT
v_call: TRBV15; d_call: TRBD1; cdr3_length: 16; j_call: TRBJ2-5; clone_size: NA; cdr3_aa: CATSSPRTGAGETQYF; cdr3_nt: TGTGCCACCAGCAGCCCGAGGACAGGGGCTGGGGAGACCCAGTACTTC
v_call: TRBV14; d_call: NA; cdr3_length: 17; j_call: TRBJ1-3; clone_size: NA; cdr3_aa: CASSQEGEDGGGNTIYF; cdr3_nt: TGTGCCAGCAGCCAAGAGGGGGAGGACGGTGGTGGAAACACCATATATTTT
v_call: TRBV5-1; d_call: TRBD1; cdr3_length: 15; j_call: TRBJ1-4; clone_size: NA; cdr3_aa: CASSSPGGPNEKLFF; cdr3_nt: TGCGCCAGCAGCTCCCCAGGGGGCCCTAATGAAAAACTGTTTTTT
v_call: TRBV19; d_call: TRBD1; cdr3_length: 15; j_call: TRBJ2-7; clone_size: NA; cdr3_aa: CASSLGLDRGYEQYF; cdr3_nt: TGTGCCAGTAGTCTTGGACTGGACAGGGGCTACGAGCAGTACTTC
v_call: TRBV27; d_call: NA; cdr3_length: 17; j_call: TRBJ2-3; clone_size: NA; cdr3_aa: CASSQQGPGAPTDTQYF; cdr3_nt: TGTGCCAGCAGTCAACAGGGGCCGGGGGCACCCACAGATACGCAGTATTTT
v_call: TRBV9; d_call: TRBD2; cdr3_length: 14; j_call: TRBJ2-1; clone_size: NA; cdr3_aa: CASSLSGRGNEQFF; cdr3_nt: TGTGCCAGCAGCCTTAGCGGGAGGGGAAATGAGCAGTTCTTC
v_call: TRBV7-9; d_call: TRBD2; cdr3_length: 17; j_call: TRBJ2-5; clone_size: NA; cdr3_aa: CASSMRLAGIKGETQYF; cdr3_nt: TGTGCCAGCAGCATGAGACTAGCGGGTATTAAGGGGGAGACCCAGTACTTC
v_call: TRBV27; d_call: TRBD2; cdr3_length: 15; j_call: TRBJ2-3; clone_size: NA; cdr3_aa: CASRPLTGGADTQYF; cdr3_nt: TGTGCCAGCAGGCCTTTGACGGGAGGAGCAGATACGCAGTATTTT
v_call: TRBV30; d_call: TRBD2; cdr3_length: 14; j_call: TRBJ2-7; clone_size: NA; cdr3_aa: CAWKHGGRSYEQYF; cdr3_nt: TGTGCCTGGAAGCATGGCGGGAGGTCCTACGAGCAGTACTTC
v_call: TRBV28; d_call: NA; cdr3_length: 13; j_call: TRBJ1-1; clone_size: NA; cdr3_aa: CASRLPGFTEAFF; cdr3_nt: TGTGCCAGCAGGTTACCAGGGTTCACTGAAGCTTTCTTT
v_call: TRBV30; d_call: NA; cdr3_length: 15; j_call: TRBJ2-5; clone_size: NA; cdr3_aa: CAWSVQGGVQETQYF; cdr3_nt: TGTGCCTGGAGTGTACAAGGCGGGGTCCAAGAGACCCAGTACTTC
v_call: TRBV5-4; d_call: NA; cdr3_length: 14; j_call: TRBJ2-1; clone_size: NA; cdr3_aa: CASSFTRTYNEQFF; cdr3_nt: TGTGCCAGCAGCTTTACTAGAACCTACAATGAGCAGTTCTTC
v_call: TRBV28; d_call: NA; cdr3_length: 15; j_call: TRBJ2-7; clone_size: NA; cdr3_aa: CASSSSSAGSYEQYF; cdr3_nt: TGTGCCAGCAGTTCATCTAGCGCAGGATCCTACGAGCAGTACTTC
v_call: TRBV6-2/TRBV6-3; d_call: TRBD1; cdr3_length: 15; j_call: TRBJ1-5; clone_size: NA; cdr3_aa: CASSSDRGSREPQHF; cdr3_nt: TGTGCCAGCAGCTCTGACAGGGGGTCGCGAGAGCCCCAGCATTTT
v_call: TRBV10-3; d_call: TRBD1; cdr3_length: 13; j_call: TRBJ1-1; clone_size: NA; cdr3_aa: CAIRAGGNTEAFF; cdr3_nt: TGTGCCATCAGGGCAGGGGGGAACACTGAAGCTTTCTTT
v_call: TRBV5-1; d_call: TRBD2; cdr3_length: 14; j_call: TRBJ2-2; clone_size: once; cdr3_aa: CASSTGGYVGELFF; cdr3_nt: TGCGCCAGCAGTACCGGGGGGTATGTCGGGGAGCTGTTTTTT
v_call: TRBV30; d_call: TRBD2; cdr3_length: 17; j_call: TRBJ2-1; clone_size: once; cdr3_aa: CAWSTGTSGRSMDEQFF; cdr3_nt: TGTGCCTGGAGTACCGGGACTAGCGGGAGAAGCATGGATGAGCAGTTCTTC
v_call: TRBV5-8; d_call: TRBD2; cdr3_length: 16; j_call: TRBJ2-3; clone_size: NA; cdr3_aa: CASSPGLAGGADTQYF; cdr3_nt: TGTGCCAGCAGCCCGGGGCTAGCGGGAGGAGCAGATACGCAGTATTTT
v_call: TRBV9; d_call: NA; cdr3_length: 15; j_call: TRBJ1-5; clone_size: NA; cdr3_aa: CASSVEGANDQPQHF; cdr3_nt: TGTGCCAGCAGCGTAGAGGGAGCCAATGATCAGCCCCAGCATTTT
v_call: TRBV19; d_call: TRBD1; cdr3_length: 14; j_call: TRBJ1-1; clone_size: once; cdr3_aa: CASIPQGAWTEAFF; cdr3_nt: TGTGCCAGTATTCCCCAGGGGGCTTGGACTGAAGCTTTCTTT
v_call: TRBV24-1; d_call: NA; cdr3_length: 14; j_call: TRBJ2-1; clone_size: NA; cdr3_aa: CATSGPGGAVEQFF; cdr3_nt: TGTGCCACCAGTGGCCCTGGAGGAGCGGTTGAGCAGTTCTTC
v_call: TRBV24-1; d_call: NA; cdr3_length: 16; j_call: TRBJ2-2; clone_size: once; cdr3_aa: CATSDPRGDDTGELFF; cdr3_nt: TGTGCCACCAGTGATCCCAGGGGAGACGACACCGGGGAGCTGTTTTTT
v_call: TRBV7-8; d_call: TRBD1; cdr3_length: 14; j_call: TRBJ2-2; clone_size: NA; cdr3_aa: CASSFTGVGGELFF; cdr3_nt: TGTGCCAGCAGCTTCACAGGGGTAGGCGGGGAGCTGTTTTTT
v_call: TRBV6-5; d_call: TRBD1; cdr3_length: 15; j_call: TRBJ2-3; clone_size: NA; cdr3_aa: CASKGADREWDTQYF; cdr3_nt: TGTGCCAGCAAGGGGGCCGACAGGGAGTGGGATACGCAGTATTTT
v_call: TRBV6-2/TRBV6-3; d_call: TRBD2; cdr3_length: 16; j_call: TRBJ2-7; clone_size: NA; cdr3_aa: CASSIAGGISPNEQYF; cdr3_nt: TGTGCCAGCAGTATAGCGGGAGGTATCTCCCCCAACGAGCAGTACTTC
v_call: TRBV5-1; d_call: NA; cdr3_length: 15; j_call: TRBJ2-1; clone_size: once; cdr3_aa: CASSLTQGPYNEQFF; cdr3_nt: TGCGCCAGCAGCTTAACTCAGGGGCCGTACAATGAGCAGTTCTTC
v_call: TRBV10-1; d_call: NA; cdr3_length: 13; j_call: TRBJ1-1; clone_size: NA; cdr3_aa: CASSDRGYTEAFF; cdr3_nt: TGCGCCAGCAGTGATCGGGGGTACACTGAAGCTTTCTTT
v_call: TRBV12-3/TRBV12-4; d_call: TRBD1; cdr3_length: 13; j_call: TRBJ1-1; clone_size: NA; cdr3_aa: CASGTGRNTEAFF; cdr3_nt: TGTGCCAGTGGGACAGGGAGGAACACTGAAGCTTTCTTT
v_call: TRBV4-3; d_call: NA; cdr3_length: 16; j_call: TRBJ2-4; clone_size: once; cdr3_aa: CASSQAALAVENIQYF; cdr3_nt: TGCGCCAGCAGCCAAGCGGCTTTAGCGGTAGAAAACATTCAGTACTTC
v_call: TRBV2; d_call: TRBD2; cdr3_length: 17; j_call: TRBJ2-1; clone_size: once; cdr3_aa: CASSPGTSGSIVNEQFF; cdr3_nt: TGTGCCAGCAGTCCCGGGACTAGCGGGAGTATCGTCAATGAGCAGTTCTTC
v_call: TRBV29-1; d_call: TRBD2; cdr3_length: 17; j_call: TRBJ2-1; clone_size: NA; cdr3_aa: CSVEAGTSGRNYNEQFF; cdr3_nt: TGCAGCGTTGAAGCTGGGACTAGCGGACGGAACTACAATGAGCAGTTCTTC